The 20 T cell receptor beta chains listed next were all sequenced from one sample in a study of T cell repertoires in cytomegalovirus infection. TCRdb used MiXCR to reprocess the reads, holding one entry per CDR3 protein. The repertoire holds more than 350,000 distinct CDR3 sequences, with roughly 31% as singletons. The sequenced sample was PBMCs. Receptors originate from a human donor in good health (CMV status not recorded). Some clones in this sample may be carry-over from other donors' samples.

A few counts support this clonotype. The V gene is TRBV12-3 or TRBV12-4, the J gene TRBJ1-1; D is possibly TRBD1 (5 bases). Trimming took off 6 bases at V and 0 bases at J, with 11 bases between the two ends. The CDR3 is 14 amino acids. CDR3: CASRRTDMNTEAFF. In DNA form, the CDR3 reads TGTGCCAGCAGACGGACGGACATGAACACTGAAGCTTTCTTT.

V is TRBV28 and J is TRBJ1-5; 7 bases fit TRBD1. CDR3 length equals 17 residues. Germline V gene lookup returns CDR1 MDHEN and CDR2 SYDVKM. The V segment lost 3 bases and the J segment 0 bases; nucleotides outside the gene matches: 8. The CDR3 loop reads CASSFSSTGDSNQPQHF. In DNA, the CDR3 is TGTGCCAGCAGTTTTAGCTCTACAGGGGATAGCAATCAGCCCCAGCATTTT.

Concerning this clonotype itself: A read error may be the cause here, since a much bigger clone is one base away. The chain joins TRBV7-2 to TRBJ2-1; D is perhaps TRBD2 (5 bases). V lost 2 bases to trimming and J lost 10 bases, with 9 bases between them. Germline-derived CDR1 and CDR2 are SGHTA and FQGNSA. The CDR3 length is 12 residues. The CDR3 reads CTSSLQSGEQFF. CDR3 nucleotides: TGTACCAGCAGCTTACAATCGGGGGAGCAGTTCTTC. The entire variable domain, with the rest obtained from reference TRBV7-2 and TRBJ2-1, is as follows: GAGVSQSPSNKVTEKGKDVELRCDPISGHTALYWYRQSLGQGLEFLIYFQGNSAPDKSGLPSDRFSAERTGGSVSTLTIQRTQQEDSAVYLCTSSLQSGEQFFGPGTRLTVL.

The chain combines TRBV7-9 with TRBJ2-5; 9 bases line up with TRBD2. Trimming cost V 5 bases and J 5 bases; bases outside gene matches: 6. The CDR3 is 14 residues long. Germline CDR1 reads SEHNR; CDR2 reads FQNEAQ (reference sequence). CDR3 loop: CASSAGLARETQYF. The CDR3 DNA sequence: TGTGCCAGCAGCGCAGGACTAGCGAGGGAGACCCAGTACTTC.

This clonotype was seen a few times. This chain connects TRBV20-1 to TRBJ2-5; 10 bases align to TRBD2. This CDR3 is 13 amino acids long. Unmatched junction bases numbered 5, after V lost 3 bases and J lost 7 bases. Per germline, CDR1 DFQATT and CDR2 SNEGSKA (reference sequence). The CDR3 DNA follows: TGCAGTGCTAGCCTAGCGGGGGTTGGGACCCAGTACTTC. Translating gives CSASLAGVGTQYF.

V usage is TRBV6-2 or TRBV6-3 and J usage is TRBJ2-3; 7 bases align to TRBD1. The germline V gene has CDR1 MNHEY and CDR2 SVGEGT. With V trimmed by 7 bases and J by 5 bases, 6 bases remained unmatched. The CDR3 consists of 13 residues. The CDR3 DNA reads as TGTGCCAGCAACCCAGACAGGGAAGATACGCAGTATTTT. This sequence encodes CASNPDREDTQYF.

Concerning this clonotype itself: A read error may explain this, as a much larger clone is one base away. The gene calls are TRBV12-3 or TRBV12-4 and TRBJ1-2; 8 bases fit TRBD1. This CDR3 contains 14 residues. The chain's CDR3 is CASSYRGEGYGYPF. CDR3 coding DNA: TGTGCCAGCAGTTACAGGGGGGAGGGCTATGGCTACCCCTTC.

At least ten counts were recorded for this clonotype. The gene calls are TRBV6-5 and TRBJ1-1; D gene ambiguous. This CDR3 contains 14 residues. Germline V gene sequence: CDR1 MNHEY, CDR2 SVGAGI. V was pared by 0 bases and J by 4 bases, with 9 bases between. This CDR3 is CASSYSTVITEAFF. CDR3 DNA: TGTGCCAGCAGTTACTCGACGGTGATCACTGAAGCTTTCTTT.

As for this clonotype: The CDR3 carries no conserved terminal phenylalanine or tryptophan, so it likely arises from a read error. The rearrangement uses TRBV4-2 and TRBJ2-7; possibly TRBD1 or TRBD2 for D (5 bases each). V was cut by 1 base and J by 2 bases, with 12 bases left in between. This CDR3 has 15 residues. Germline V lookup: CDR1 LGHNA, CDR2 YNFKEQ. The CDR3 sequence: CASSQVGDAAYEQYP. CDR3 bases: TGTGCCAGCAGCCAAGTAGGGGACGCCGCCTACGAGCAGTACCCC.

This clonotype was detected many times. The rearrangement joins TRBV7-9 to TRBJ2-3, with D perhaps matching TRBD1 (6 bases). Germline V CDR1 and CDR2: SEHNR, FQNEAQ (reference sequence). V lost 7 bases and J 2 bases, leaving 16 bases between the germline ends. This CDR3 spans 15 amino acids. Here the CDR3 reads CASTQKDRSTDTQYF. The DNA of the CDR3 is TGTGCCAGCACTCAAAAGGACAGATCCACAGATACGCAGTATTTT.

The V and J genes are TRBV19 and TRBJ2-7; D may be TRBD1 (6 bases). V was cut by 5 bases and J by 4 bases, with 12 bases left in between. The CDR3 totals 13 residues. Germline assignment: CDR1 LNHDA and CDR2 SQIVND (reference sequence). CDR3 sequence reads: CASSRQATYEQYF. As DNA, the CDR3 is TGTGCCAGTAGTCGACAGGCTACATACGAGCAGTACTTC.

The V and J genes are TRBV20-1 and TRBJ1-5, with TRBD1 as a possible D gene (6 bases). Germline values: CDR1 DFQATT, CDR2 SNEGSKA (reference sequence). The V gene lost 2 bases and the J gene lost 1 base, with 9 bases spanning the gap. This CDR3 is 14 amino acids long. Here the CDR3 DNA reads TGCAGTGCTAGACGTACAGGGAGCAATCAGCCCCAGCATTTT. Amino acid sequence: CSARRTGSNQPQHF.

This clonotype was detected only once. A clone one base away is much larger, so this may be a read error. This chain links TRBV6-5 with TRBJ2-2; TRBD1 aligns across 9 bases. V gave up 6 bases and J gave up 4 bases; unmatched junction bases: 9. This CDR3 contains 16 residues. Germline values: CDR1 MNHEY, CDR2 SVGAGI. CDR3 amino acids: CASRRTGGSGTGELFF. In DNA form, the CDR3 reads TGTGCCAGCAGACGCACAGGGGGCTCTGGCACCGGGGAGCTGTTTTTT.

This clonotype was recorded many times. The rearrangement joins TRBV7-8 to TRBJ1-6; D unclear. CDR3 length: 15 residues. The germline V gene encodes CDR1 SGHVS and CDR2 FQNEAQ. Trimming pared 2 bases from V and 2 bases from J, leaving 7 bases between. As DNA, the CDR3 is TGTGCCAGCAGCTTAACCCCGCCCTATAATTCACCCCTCCACTTT. Protein: CASSLTPPYNSPLHF. Variable domain in full (rest from reference TRBV7-8 and TRBJ1-6): GAGVSQSPRYKVAKRGQDVALRCDPISGHVSLFWYQQALGQGPEFLTYFQNEAQLDKSGLPSDRFFAERPEGSVSTLKIQRTQQEDSAVYLCASSLTPPYNSPLHFGNGTRLTVT.

The J gene is TRBJ1-1, the V gene TRBV18; the D is unclear. V lost 2 bases to trimming and J lost 0 bases, with 10 bases between them. The CDR3 spans 15 residues. From germline, CDR1 is KGHSH and CDR2 LQKENI. The CDR3 DNA follows: TGTGCCAGCTCACCAGGACGGAACATGAACACTGAAGCTTTCTTT. Protein: CASSPGRNMNTEAFF.

This clonotype was seen a handful of times. V is TRBV4-3 and J is TRBJ2-3; weak D call: TRBD2 (5 bases). The CDR3 has 15 amino acids. V lost 4 bases to trimming and J lost 0 bases, with 11 bases between them. Germline values: CDR1 LGHNA, CDR2 YSLEER. The CDR3 reads CASSPLTGSTDTQYF. CDR3 sequence (DNA): TGCGCCAGCAGCCCCCTGACGGGGAGCACAGATACGCAGTATTTT.

The chain recombines TRBV18 with TRBJ1-1; tentatively, D is TRBD1 (5 bases). V lost 2 bases and J 0 bases, leaving 16 bases between the germline ends. Germline lookup yields CDR1 KGHSH and CDR2 LQKENI. This CDR3 contains 17 residues. The DNA for the CDR3 is TGTGCCAGCTCACCAACTGGAGGGGCCGCGATGAACACTGAAGCTTTCTTT. Translation gives CASSPTGGAAMNTEAFF.

This clonotype showed up many times. This chain uses TRBV7-2 with TRBJ2-7; the match to TRBD1 covers 7 bases. Trimming cost V 1 base and J 6 bases; bases outside gene matches: 9. CDR1 is SGHTA, CDR2 FQGNSA, per germline. The CDR3 contains 15 residues. The chain's CDR3 is CASSLVRTGNSEQYF. For the CDR3, the DNA is TGTGCCAGCAGCTTAGTCCGGACAGGAAACTCCGAGCAGTACTTC.

This clonotype was seen ten or more times. The chain joins TRBV7-6 to TRBJ1-1; D is uncertain. The germline V gene encodes CDR1 SGHVS and CDR2 FNYEAQ. CDR3 length: 15 amino acids. The ends were cut back, 4 bases at V and 3 bases at J, with 15 bases in the middle. The CDR3 coding sequence is TGTGCCAGCAGCTCAACCCGAGGTTCCGACACTGAAGCTTTCTTT. This encodes CASSSTRGSDTEAFF. The full variable domain, completed using reference TRBV7-6 and TRBJ1-1, is GAGVSQSPRYKVTKRGQDVALRCDPISGHVSLYWYRQALGQGPEFLTYFNYEAQQDKSGLPNDRFSAERPEGSISTLTIQRTEQRDSAMYRCASSSTRGSDTEAFFGQGTRLTVV.

This clonotype was observed a few times. The V and J genes are TRBV10-3 and TRBJ2-1; 7 positions match TRBD1. V dropped 1 base and J dropped 10; count of bases not matched to a gene: 4. Germline V gives CDR1 ENHRY, CDR2 SYGVKD. The CDR3 covers 13 residues. CDR3 residues: CAISEFGTAEQFF. For the CDR3, the DNA is TGTGCCATCAGTGAGTTCGGGACAGCAGAGCAGTTCTTC.